The text below deals with one T cell receptor beta chain. The antigen is unknown. The data belong to a study of cytomegalovirus exposure and HLA in healthy donors. The PCR made use of 60 Vbeta and 13 Jbeta primers. Generated by immunoSEQ multiplex PCR, the TCRdb table keeps only in-frame clones and is missing some. The sample lists tens of thousands of clones, approximately 82% seen once, with 1.9% in the top ten. Study results and caveats: Immune exposure data for these donors was limited to CMV serostatus. Later on, analysis showed that most CMV-associated TCR beta chains appeared to be HLA-restricted. Cytomegalovirus association was assigned to some 160 TCR beta chains.

Germline-derived CDR1 and CDR2 are DFQATT and SNEGSKA (reference sequence). V was pared by 3 bases and J by 8 bases, with 10 bases between. The CDR3 covers 11 residues. This sequence was found in a man between 18 and 29 years old in good health and CMV-seronegative. V gene TRBV20-1 combines with J gene TRBJ1-2; the D gene is possibly TRBD1 (6 bases). The sequencing sample was made of PBMCs. The CDR3 sequence: CSARDRGGYTF. As DNA, the CDR3 is TGCAGTGCTAGGGACAGAGGCGGCTACACCTTC.